Following are 18 T cell receptor beta chains from one sample sequenced in a study of cytomegalovirus exposure and HLA in healthy donors. Primers for the PCR totalled 60 Vbeta and 13 Jbeta. TCRdb keeps only in-frame clones here, not all; method: immunoSEQ multiplex PCR. The data hold about 120,000 clones, with about 78% observed a single time. Sequencing was performed on PBMCs. The receptors originated from a man aged 30-40 years in good health and CMV-seronegative.

In its sample, this clone was seen once. This chain joins TRBV19 and TRBJ2-3; 10 positions agree with TRBD2. Trimming cost V 6 bases and J 5 bases; bases outside gene matches: 14. The CDR3 consists of 17 residues. The germline V gene encodes CDR1 LNHDA and CDR2 SQIVND (reference sequence). For the CDR3, the DNA is TGTGCCAGTAGGCTAGCGGGGGCCATCTCAGGAAGAGATACGCAGTATTTT. Amino acids: CASRLAGAISGRDTQYF.

J is TRBJ1-1 and V is TRBV4-3, with TRBD1 matching 8 bases. Germline trimming cut 4 bases from V and 8 bases from J; bases unmatched to any gene: 15. The CDR3 is 16 residues long. Per the germline V gene, CDR1 is LGHNA and CDR2 is YSLEER. CDR3 protein: CASSPTGGDRQGEAFF. The CDR3 DNA follows: TGCGCCAGCAGCCCCACAGGTGGGGACAGACAGGGGGAAGCTTTCTTT.

The J gene is TRBJ1-1, the V gene TRBV15; 7 bases are shared with TRBD1. Germline CDR1 reads LNHNV; CDR2 reads YYDKDF (reference sequence). With 7 bases clipped from V and 4 bases from J, the junction kept 12 bases outside the gene matches. CDR3 length: 15 amino acids. Here the CDR3 DNA reads TGTGCCACCACGTCTCAGGGGGGTGGGGGCACTGAAGCTTTCTTT. Translated, it gives CATTSQGGGGTEAFF. Full variable domain (rest looked up from reference TRBV15 and TRBJ1-1): DAMVIQNPRYQVTQFGKPVTLSCSQTLNHNVMYWYQQKSSQAPKLLFHYYDKDFNNEADTPDNFQSRRPNTSFCFLDIRSPGLGDTAMYLCATTSQGGGGTEAFFGQGTRLTVV.

The rearrangement links TRBV18 to TRBJ1-1; D is ambiguous. This CDR3 region has 15 residues. Germline V gives CDR1 KGHSH, CDR2 LQKENI. Trimming shortened V by 2 bases and J by 0 bases, and 10 bases separated the two germline ends. The CDR3 nucleotides are TGTGCCAGCTCACCAGGGAGAGTTATGAACACTGAAGCTTTCTTT. Translation gives CASSPGRVMNTEAFF.

The rearrangement uses TRBV14 and TRBJ2-3; 7 bases are a match to TRBD2. In germline, CDR1 is SGHDN, CDR2 FVKESK. The CDR3 has 16 amino acids. V was clipped by 4 bases and J by 2 bases; unmatched bases: 9. CDR3: CASSPPYGRHTDTQYF. In nucleotides, the CDR3 is TGTGCCAGCAGCCCACCTTACGGGAGGCACACAGATACGCAGTATTTT.

This clone was seen a single time. The chain is built from TRBV2 and TRBJ2-5, with D maybe TRBD2 (6 bases). Germline V gene data show CDR1 as SNHLY and CDR2 as FYNNEI. The CDR3 has 15 amino acids. Trimming removed 4 bases from V and 1 base from J, with 13 bases in between. DNA of the CDR3: TGTGCCAGCAGTGTTTCGGCGGGGCCCCAAGAGACCCAGTACTTC. This translates into CASSVSAGPQETQYF.

This chain uses TRBV7-9 with TRBJ2-3; TRBD2 might be the D (6 bases). Germline V gene lookup returns CDR1 SEHNR and CDR2 FQNEAQ (reference sequence). Trimming removed 5 bases from V and 1 base from J, with 19 bases in between. This CDR3 has 17 residues. The CDR3 here is CASSPVAGRLGTDTQYF. The CDR3 nucleotides read TGTGCCAGCAGCCCCGTCGCAGGGAGGTTAGGCACAGATACGCAGTATTTT.

This clone was detected only a few times. V is TRBV5-4 and J is TRBJ2-7; 7 nucleotides line up with TRBD1. The CDR3 loop spans 15 amino acids. The V gene end was trimmed by 4 bases and the J gene end by 0 bases; junction bases not matched to a gene: 7. The germline CDR1 and CDR2 sequences are SGHNT and YYREEE (reference sequence). The CDR3: CASSQRTGSSYEQYF. CDR3 DNA: TGTGCCAGCAGCCAGCGGACAGGAAGCTCCTACGAGCAGTACTTC.

The V and J genes are TRBV28 and TRBJ2-3; 10 bases match TRBD2. Germline CDR1 MDHEN, CDR2 SYDVKM. Germline trimming cut 5 bases from V and 4 bases from J; bases unmatched to any gene: 9. The CDR3 is 16 residues long. The CDR3 nucleotides are TGTGCCAGCAGTCTATTTAGCGGGGGGTCCCCAGATACGCAGTATTTT. Its protein is CASSLFSGGSPDTQYF.

The chain employs TRBV23-1 and TRBJ2-1, with 7 bases aligning to TRBD1. TRBV23-1 is labeled an ORF, and its function is uncertain. This CDR3 has 14 residues. V trimming: 4 bases; J trimming: 8 bases; junction bases outside the gene matches: 8. The DNA for the CDR3 is TGCGCCAGCAGTCTCTCGACAGGGAAGGATGAGCAGTTCTTC. It specifies CASSLSTGKDEQFF.

V and J are TRBV28 and TRBJ2-1, with 12 bases lining up with TRBD2. The V segment lost 6 bases and the J segment 4 bases; nucleotides outside the gene matches: 13. CDR3 length equals 18 residues. The germline V gene has CDR1 MDHEN and CDR2 SYDVKM. CDR3 region: CASSLPPGLAGGYNEQFF. The CDR3 nucleotides read TGTGCCAGCAGCCTACCTCCGGGACTAGCGGGCGGGTACAATGAGCAGTTCTTC.

In regard to this clone: The same CDR3 arises from other DNA sequences in this sample as well. The V call is TRBV27, the J call TRBJ1-1; TRBD1 might be the D (6 bases). The CDR3 is made up of 14 amino acids. Per germline, CDR1 MNHEY and CDR2 SMNVEV (reference sequence). V lost 3 bases, J lost 1 base, and 9 bases lay in between. The CDR3 protein is CASSLVGGNTEAFF. CDR3 bases: TGTGCCAGCAGTTTGGTAGGGGGGAACACTGAAGCTTTCTTT.

The J gene is TRBJ2-7, the V gene TRBV30; 11 nucleotides align to TRBD1. CDR1 and CDR2 (germline): GTSNPN, SVGIG (reference sequence). V was pared by 3 bases and J by 7 bases, with 8 bases of the junction left unmatched. CDR3 size: 14 residues. CDR3 nucleotides: TGTGCCTGGAGCCCAGGACAGGGGGCGCGGGAGCAGTACTTC. Residues: CAWSPGQGAREQYF. Variable domain in full (rest from reference TRBV30 and TRBJ2-7): SQTIHQWPATLVQPVGSPLSLECTVEGTSNPNLYWYRQAAGRGLQLLFYSVGIGQISSEVPQNLSASRPQDRQFILSSKKLLLSDSGFYLCAWSPGQGAREQYFGPGTRLTVT.

This chain uses TRBV9 with TRBJ2-3; 7 positions match TRBD1. The germline CDR1 and CDR2 sequences are SGDLS and YYNGEE. This CDR3 comprises 15 residues. V lost 3 bases, J lost 4 bases, and 8 bases stayed unmatched. This chain's CDR3 is CASSAETGLADTQYF. The DNA for the CDR3 is TGTGCCAGCAGCGCAGAGACAGGGTTAGCAGATACGCAGTATTTT.

As regards this clone: The junction does not match germline at one end; this may be a read error. The chain has TRBV2 and TRBJ2-1; D is perhaps TRBD1 (5 bases). The CDR3 sequence is 15 residues long. CDR1 is SNHLY, CDR2 FYNNEI, per germline. The CDR3 sequence is CASTEQVGARNEQFF. DNA for the CDR3: TGTGCCAGCACTGAACAGGTTGGGGCAAGGAATGAGCAGTTCTTC.

The genes are TRBV28 and TRBJ1-2; possible D gene TRBD1, 6 bases. The CDR3 has 13 amino acids. Between the trimmed V and J ends, which lost 4 bases and 3 bases, there was a span of 9 bases. Germline V gene data show CDR1 as MDHEN and CDR2 as SYDVKM. Written as DNA, the CDR3 is TGTGCCAGCAGTTCTCCAGGGGACTATGGCTACACCTTC. Its translation: CASSSPGDYGYTF.

The CDR3 loop is CASTFGTGSTEAFF. The CDR3, as DNA: TGCGCCAGCACCTTCGGGACAGGGTCCACTGAAGCTTTCTTT. The chain combines TRBV5-1 with TRBJ1-1; 9 bases align to TRBD1. The junction had 7 bases not matched to a gene; V was cut back by 6 bases and J by 4 bases. The germline V gene encodes CDR1 SGHRS and CDR2 YFSETQ. The CDR3 spans 14 residues.

A few counts support this clone. This sequence joins TRBV29-1 and TRBJ1-1; 8 nucleotides match TRBD1. Losses at the gene ends were 7 bases for V and 6 bases for J; bases not matched to a gene: 7. From germline, CDR1 is SQVTM and CDR2 ANQGSEA. CDR3 length equals 12 residues. The CDR3 DNA sequence: TGCAGCGGGACCACGACAGGGGCTGAAGCTTTCTTT. Its protein is CSGTTTGAEAFF.